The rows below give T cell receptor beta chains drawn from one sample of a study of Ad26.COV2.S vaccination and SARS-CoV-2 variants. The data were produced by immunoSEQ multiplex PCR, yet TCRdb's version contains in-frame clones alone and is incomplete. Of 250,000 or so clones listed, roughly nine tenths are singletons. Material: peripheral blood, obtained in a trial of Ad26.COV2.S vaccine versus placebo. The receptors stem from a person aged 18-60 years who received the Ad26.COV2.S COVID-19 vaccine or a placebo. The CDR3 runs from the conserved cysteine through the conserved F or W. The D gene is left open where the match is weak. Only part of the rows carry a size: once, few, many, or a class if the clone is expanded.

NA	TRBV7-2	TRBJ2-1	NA	CASSLGRLSSYNEQFF	TGTGCCAGCAGCTTAGGAAGGCTGAGCTCCTACAATGAGCAGTTCTTC
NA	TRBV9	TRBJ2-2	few	CASSVRDSGELFF	TGTGCCAGCAGCGTTAGGGATTCCGGGGAGCTGTTTTTT
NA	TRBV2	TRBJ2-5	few	CASSPTGFPWYF	TGTGCCAGCAGCCCTACGGGGTTCCCATGGTACTTC
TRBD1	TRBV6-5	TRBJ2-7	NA	CASRRQGLGSYEQYF	TGTGCCAGCAGACGACAGGGTTTGGGCTCCTACGAGCAGTACTTC
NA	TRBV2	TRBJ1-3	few	CASSDREGSGNTIYF	TGTGCCAGCAGCGACAGAGAAGGCTCTGGAAACACCATATATTTT
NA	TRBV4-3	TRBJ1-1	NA	CASSQDGDREAFF	TGCGCCAGCAGCCAAGATGGTGACAGAGAAGCTTTCTTT
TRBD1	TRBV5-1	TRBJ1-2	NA	CASGPRQGSYGYTF	TGCGCCAGCGGGCCCCGACAGGGCTCATATGGCTACACCTTC
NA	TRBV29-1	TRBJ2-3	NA	CSASGGSTDTQYF	TGCAGCGCTTCAGGAGGGAGCACAGATACGCAGTATTTT
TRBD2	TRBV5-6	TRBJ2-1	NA	CASSSRLASSYNEQFF	TGTGCCAGCAGCTCAAGACTAGCAAGCTCCTACAATGAGCAGTTCTTC
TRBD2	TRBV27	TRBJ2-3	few	CASRTSGGNTDTQYF	TGTGCCAGCCGGACTAGCGGGGGGAACACAGATACGCAGTATTTT
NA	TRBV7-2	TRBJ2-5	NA	CASSDLPVETQYF	TGTGCCAGCAGCGACCTTCCCGTGGAGACCCAGTACTTC